This TCR beta chain was retrieved from a study of blood T cell repertoires in COVID-19. Study-level background: Spain, Italy and the United States supplied samples that represented acute and convalescent COVID-19. PBMCs, B-cell-depleted T cells, or T cells provided the cDNA or gDNA that made up the material.

Per the original data handling: Estimates of nucleated cell counts were drawn from the amplification of reference gene primers. Sequencing was performed with immunoSEQ multiplex PCR; in TCRdb, only in-frame clones are kept and a portion is missing. V and J calls plus clone size are reproduced from that table; the DNA served to infer D and trimming. The sample consists of a few hundred thousand clones, 84% of them appearing once. Per germline, CDR1 MDHEN and CDR2 SYDVKM. This CDR3 is 17 amino acids long. After removal of 3 bases from V and 4 bases from J, the junction contained 13 bases not matched to a gene.

This clonotype was sampled from a woman aged 40 to 50 who had recovered from COVID-19. Sequencing was performed on peripheral blood. This chain joins TRBV28 and TRBJ1-2, with 8 bases lining up with TRBD1. The CDR3 nucleotides read TGTGCCAGCAGTTTCGACGGACAGGGCTCAATCCTCTATGGCTACACCTTC. Amino acid sequence: CASSFDGQGSILYGYTF.